This T cell receptor (beta chain) was captured by sequencing in a study of T cells in Graves' hyperthyroidism and ophthalmopathy. To note about this clonotype: Its antigen remains unidentified.

This CDR3 has 17 residues. Germline V gene sequence: CDR1 SEHNR, CDR2 FQNEAQ (reference sequence). V shed 6 bases and J shed 0 bases, with 15 bases lying between them. A patient was excluded if there was uncontrolled infection, other autoimmune disease, pregnancy or lactation. Amplified regions were TCR beta CDR3 sequences from RNA transcripts. Carried out on the TCR CDR3, a first-round RT-PCR used the HTBI primer set. TCRdb passed the multiplex PCR reads through MiXCR, listing each CDR3 protein once. In the table there are roughly 570,000 distinct CDR3 sequences, just over 45% of which are singletons. Overall study results and limits: Blood also held most thyroid clonotypes expanded beyond 0.001. The model foresaw ophthalmopathy a median approximately 6.3 months prior to onset.

Sequencing was done on a sample of peripheral blood or thyroid tissue (not recorded which). This TCR was sampled from an adult woman with Graves' disease, either hyperthyroidism or ophthalmopathy (not recorded which). J is TRBJ2-6 and V is TRBV7-9; possible D gene TRBD1, 5 bases. CDR3 sequence reads: CASSRDSSSSGANVLTF. In nucleotides, the CDR3 is TGTGCCAGCAGTCGAGACAGTTCTTCCTCTGGGGCCAACGTCCTGACTTTC.